Here is one T cell receptor beta chain with its context. Libraries were prepared by immunoSEQ multiplex PCR; TCRdb keeps only in-frame clonotypes and omits some of them. Here the sample spans about 42,000 clones, approximately 91% being singletons. This sample is drawn from a study of T cell changes during pregnancy in multiple sclerosis. The material sequenced was CD4+ T cells from peripheral blood mononuclear cells, taken in the second trimester of pregnancy. The sequence was collected from a female donor in good health, enrolled as a control in a pregnancy study.

The CDR3: CASSVTTSGGGETQYF. CDR3 sequence (DNA): TGTGCCAGCAGCGTAACAACTAGCGGGGGCGGGGAGACCCAGTACTTC. V is TRBV9 and J is TRBJ2-5, with TRBD2 matching over 11 bases. The CDR3 has 16 residues. Per the germline V gene, CDR1 is SGDLS and CDR2 is YYNGEE. After removal of 1 base from V and 5 bases from J, the junction contained 7 bases not matched to a gene.